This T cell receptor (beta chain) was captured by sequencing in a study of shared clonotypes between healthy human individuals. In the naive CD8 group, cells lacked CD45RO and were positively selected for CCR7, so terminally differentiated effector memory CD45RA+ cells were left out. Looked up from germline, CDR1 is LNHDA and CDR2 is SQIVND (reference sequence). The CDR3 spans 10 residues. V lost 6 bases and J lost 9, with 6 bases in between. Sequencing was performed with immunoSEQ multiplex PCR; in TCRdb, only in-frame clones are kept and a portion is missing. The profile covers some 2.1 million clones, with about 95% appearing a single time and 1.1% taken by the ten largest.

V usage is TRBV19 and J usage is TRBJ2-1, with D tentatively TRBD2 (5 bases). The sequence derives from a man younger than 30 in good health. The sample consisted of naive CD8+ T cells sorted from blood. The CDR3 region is CASSGVEQFF. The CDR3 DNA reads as TGTGCCAGTAGCGGGGTTGAGCAGTTCTTC. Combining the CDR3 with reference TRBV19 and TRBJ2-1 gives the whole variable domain DGGITQSPKYLFRKEGQNVTLSCEQNLNHDAMYWYRQDPGQGLRLIYYSQIVNDFQKGDIAEGYSVSREKKESFPLTVTSAQKNPTAFYLCASSGVEQFFGPGTRLTVL.